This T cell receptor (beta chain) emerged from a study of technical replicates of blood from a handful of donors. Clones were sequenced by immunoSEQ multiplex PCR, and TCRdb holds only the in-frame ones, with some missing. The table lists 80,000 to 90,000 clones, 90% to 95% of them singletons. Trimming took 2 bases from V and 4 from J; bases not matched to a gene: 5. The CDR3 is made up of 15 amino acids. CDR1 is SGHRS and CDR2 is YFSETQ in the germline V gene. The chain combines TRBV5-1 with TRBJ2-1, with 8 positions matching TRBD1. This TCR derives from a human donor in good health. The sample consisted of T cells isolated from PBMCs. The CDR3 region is CASSFETGVYNEQFF. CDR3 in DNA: TGCGCCAGCAGCTTTGAGACAGGGGTTTACAATGAGCAGTTCTTC.